Below, one T cell receptor (beta chain) is given with its context. Its antigen is not known. Given a much more abundant clone one base away, this may be a read error. Using RNA template, CDR3s of TCR alpha and beta were amplified with iRepertoire arm-PCR. Using its own MiXCR run on the multiplex PCR reads, TCRdb lists one record per CDR3 protein. This table has around 97,000 distinct CDR3 sequences, about 30% appearing once. CDR1 and CDR2 (germline): MNHEY, SMNVEV (reference sequence). There are 14 residues in the CDR3. Trimming stripped 5 bases from V and 9 bases from J, with 17 bases between. This sample is part of a study of glioma-infiltrating T cells. Study outcomes and limitations: CDR3 overlap between tissue and blood was very small. Gliomas, especially low-grade, showed above-expected tissue-blood divergence; non-neoplastic patients showed below.

Sequenced: glioma tissue, nonneoplastic brain tissue, or PBMCs (not recorded which). The V call is TRBV27, the J call TRBJ2-1, with D tentatively TRBD1 (6 bases). The TCR comes from a human donor with low-grade glioma or glioblastoma, undergoing nonglioma brain surgery, or in good health (not recorded which). CDR3: CASSPRTDRSEQFF. The CDR3 coding sequence is TGTGCCAGCAGTCCCCGGACGGACAGAAGTGAGCAGTTCTTC.